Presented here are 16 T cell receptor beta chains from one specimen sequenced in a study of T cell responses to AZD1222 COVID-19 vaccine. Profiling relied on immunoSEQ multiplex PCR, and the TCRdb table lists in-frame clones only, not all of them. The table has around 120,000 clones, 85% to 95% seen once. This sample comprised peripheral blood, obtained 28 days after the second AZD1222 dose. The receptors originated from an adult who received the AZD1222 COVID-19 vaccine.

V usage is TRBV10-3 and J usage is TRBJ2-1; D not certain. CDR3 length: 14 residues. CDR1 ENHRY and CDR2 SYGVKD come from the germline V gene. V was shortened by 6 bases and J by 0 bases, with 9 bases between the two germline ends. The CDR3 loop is CAISGTSSYNEQFF. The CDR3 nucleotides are TGTGCCATCAGCGGCACCAGCTCCTACAATGAGCAGTTCTTC.

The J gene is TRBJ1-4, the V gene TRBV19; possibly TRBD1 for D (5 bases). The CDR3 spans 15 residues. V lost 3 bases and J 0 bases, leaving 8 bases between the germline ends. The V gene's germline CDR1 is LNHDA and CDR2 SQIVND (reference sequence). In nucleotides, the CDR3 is TGTGCCAGTAGTATGCGGGGGGCAACTAATGAAAAACTGTTTTTT. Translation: CASSMRGATNEKLFF. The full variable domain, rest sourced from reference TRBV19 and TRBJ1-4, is DGGITQSPKYLFRKEGQNVTLSCEQNLNHDAMYWYRQDPGQGLRLIYYSQIVNDFQKGDIAEGYSVSREKKESFPLTVTSAQKNPTAFYLCASSMRGATNEKLFFGSGTQLSVL.

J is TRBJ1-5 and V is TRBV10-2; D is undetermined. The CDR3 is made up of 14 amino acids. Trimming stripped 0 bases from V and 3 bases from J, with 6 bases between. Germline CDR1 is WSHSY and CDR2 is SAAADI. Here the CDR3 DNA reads TGCGCCAGCAGTGAGTCGACACCCAATCAGCCCCAGCATTTT. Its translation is CASSESTPNQPQHF.

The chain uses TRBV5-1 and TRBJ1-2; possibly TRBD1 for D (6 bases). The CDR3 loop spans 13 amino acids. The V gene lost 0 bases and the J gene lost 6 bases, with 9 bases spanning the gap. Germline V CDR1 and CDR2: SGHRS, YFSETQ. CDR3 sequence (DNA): TGCGCCAGCAGCTTGGCCGCAGGGGATGGCTACACCTTC. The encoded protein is CASSLAAGDGYTF.

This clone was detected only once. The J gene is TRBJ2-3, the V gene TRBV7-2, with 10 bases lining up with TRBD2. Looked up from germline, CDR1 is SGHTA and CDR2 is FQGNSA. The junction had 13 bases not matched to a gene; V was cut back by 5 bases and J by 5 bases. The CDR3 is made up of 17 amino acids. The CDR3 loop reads CASSQRGAGGPVDTQYF. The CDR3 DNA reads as TGTGCCAGCAGCCAGCGTGGAGCGGGGGGGCCGGTAGATACGCAGTATTTT.

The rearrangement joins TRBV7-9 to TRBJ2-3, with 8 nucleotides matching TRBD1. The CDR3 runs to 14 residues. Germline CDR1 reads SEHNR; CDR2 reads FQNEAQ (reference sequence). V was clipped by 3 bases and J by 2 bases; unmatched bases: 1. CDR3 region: CASSFQGATDTQYF. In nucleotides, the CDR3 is TGTGCCAGCAGCTTCCAGGGGGCCACAGATACGCAGTATTTT.

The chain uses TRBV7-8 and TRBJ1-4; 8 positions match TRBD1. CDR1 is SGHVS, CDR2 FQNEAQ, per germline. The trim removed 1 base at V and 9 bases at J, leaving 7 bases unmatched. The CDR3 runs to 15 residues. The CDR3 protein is CASSLDIQGAKKLFF. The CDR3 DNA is TGTGCCAGCAGCTTAGACATCCAGGGGGCAAAAAAACTGTTTTTT.

In nucleotides, the CDR3 is TGTGCCAGCACCCATTCGTTCGGCTCCTACGAGCAGTACTTC. Translated, it gives CASTHSFGSYEQYF. The V gene is TRBV6-5, the J gene TRBJ2-7; D gene uncertain. Per germline, CDR1 MNHEY and CDR2 SVGAGI. The ends were cut back, 7 bases at V and 0 bases at J, with 13 bases in the middle. This CDR3 spans 14 amino acids.

For the CDR3, the DNA is TGTGCCAGCAGTTCGCGGCAATCGAGCTCCTACAATGAGCAGTTCTTC. Amino acid sequence: CASSSRQSSSYNEQFF. The chain has TRBV6-2 or TRBV6-3 and TRBJ2-1; D unresolved. V was shortened by 4 bases and J by 0 bases, with 13 bases between the two germline ends. This CDR3 has 16 residues. The germline gives CDR1 MNHEY, CDR2 SVGEGT.

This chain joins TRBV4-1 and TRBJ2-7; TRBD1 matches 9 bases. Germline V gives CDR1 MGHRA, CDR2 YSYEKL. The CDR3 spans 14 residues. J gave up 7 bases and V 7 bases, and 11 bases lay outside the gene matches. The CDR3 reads CASKKQDRGEEQYF. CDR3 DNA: TGCGCCAGCAAGAAGCAGGACAGGGGCGAAGAGCAGTACTTC.

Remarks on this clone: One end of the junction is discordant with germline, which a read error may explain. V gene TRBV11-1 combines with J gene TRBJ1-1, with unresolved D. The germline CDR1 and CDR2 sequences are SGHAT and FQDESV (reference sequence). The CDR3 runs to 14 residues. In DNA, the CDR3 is TGTGCCAGCAGCTTAGCGCTCAGAGGCCATGAACCTTTCTTT. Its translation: CASSLALRGHEPFF.

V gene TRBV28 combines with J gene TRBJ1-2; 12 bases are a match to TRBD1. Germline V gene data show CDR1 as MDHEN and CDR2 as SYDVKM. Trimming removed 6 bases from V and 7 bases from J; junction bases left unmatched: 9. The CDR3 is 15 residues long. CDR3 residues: CASRLAGQGAGGYTF. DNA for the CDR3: TGTGCCAGCAGATTAGCGGGACAGGGGGCCGGTGGCTACACCTTC.

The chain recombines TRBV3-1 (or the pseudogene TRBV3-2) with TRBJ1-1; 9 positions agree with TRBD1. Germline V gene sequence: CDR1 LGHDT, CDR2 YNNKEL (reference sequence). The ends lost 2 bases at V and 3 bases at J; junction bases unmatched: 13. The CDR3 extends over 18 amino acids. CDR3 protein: CASSQPEGDRELDTEAFF. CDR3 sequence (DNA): TGTGCCAGCAGCCAACCCGAGGGGGACAGGGAGCTGGACACTGAAGCTTTCTTT.

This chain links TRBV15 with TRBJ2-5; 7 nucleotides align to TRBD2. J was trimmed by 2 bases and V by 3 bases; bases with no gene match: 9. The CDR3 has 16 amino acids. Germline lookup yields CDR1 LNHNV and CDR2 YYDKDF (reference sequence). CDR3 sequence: CATSSGIAGRQETQYF. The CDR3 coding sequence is TGTGCCACCAGCAGCGGTATAGCGGGTCGTCAAGAGACCCAGTACTTC.

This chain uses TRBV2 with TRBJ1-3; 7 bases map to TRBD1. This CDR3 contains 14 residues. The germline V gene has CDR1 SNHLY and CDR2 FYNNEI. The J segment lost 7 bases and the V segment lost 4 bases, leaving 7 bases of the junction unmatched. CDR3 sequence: CASSAPTGTNTIYF. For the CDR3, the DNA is TGTGCCAGCAGTGCTCCGACAGGGACCAACACCATATATTTT. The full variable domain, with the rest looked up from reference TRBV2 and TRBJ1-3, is EPEVTQTPSHQVTQMGQEVILRCVPISNHLYFYWYRQILGQKVEFLVSFYNNEISEKSEIFDDQFSVERPDGSNFTLKIRSTKLEDSAMYFCASSAPTGTNTIYFGEGSWLTVV.

CDR3 bases: TGTGCCAGCAGCCTTGAAGCTAACTATGGCTACACCTTC. It encodes CASSLEANYGYTF. The rearrangement uses TRBV7-3 and TRBJ1-2, with D unresolved. Germline V lookup: CDR1 SGHTA, CDR2 FQGTGA. The germline V and J ends were trimmed by 5 bases and 0 bases, with 7 bases remaining between them. The CDR3 is 13 amino acids.